Sequencing of this T cell receptor (beta chain) was carried out in a study of blood T cell repertoires in COVID-19. Overall study: COVID-19 samples from acute and convalescent phases originated in the United States, Italy and Spain. From T cells, B-cell-depleted T cells, or PBMCs came the material, which was cDNA or gDNA.

Original methodology: Amplification from reference gene primers served as the basis for estimated nucleated cell counts. TCRdb's table, derived via immunoSEQ multiplex PCR, lists solely in-frame clones and lacks some. V, J and clone size were drawn from that table, and D and trimming were deduced from the DNA. This sample has around 250,000 clones, with roughly 84% found just once. CDR3 length: 18 residues. Germline V lookup: CDR1 SGHVS, CDR2 FQNEAQ. Trimming took 5 bases from V and 0 from J, leaving 19 bases between them. V gene TRBV7-8 combines with J gene TRBJ1-4, with a possible D match to TRBD1 (5 bases). The sample comprised peripheral blood. The receptor's source is a man in his forties or fifties with active or convalescent COVID-19. CDR3 coding DNA: TGTGCCAGCAGCCCTAGAGGAAGCACAGGTTCAACTAATGAAAAACTGTTTTTT. It specifies CASSPRGSTGSTNEKLFF. Complete variable domain (other parts from reference TRBV7-8 and TRBJ1-4): GAGVSQSPRYKVAKRGQDVALRCDPISGHVSLFWYQQALGQGPEFLTYFQNEAQLDKSGLPSDRFFAERPEGSVSTLKIQRTQQEDSAVYLCASSPRGSTGSTNEKLFFGSGTQLSVL.